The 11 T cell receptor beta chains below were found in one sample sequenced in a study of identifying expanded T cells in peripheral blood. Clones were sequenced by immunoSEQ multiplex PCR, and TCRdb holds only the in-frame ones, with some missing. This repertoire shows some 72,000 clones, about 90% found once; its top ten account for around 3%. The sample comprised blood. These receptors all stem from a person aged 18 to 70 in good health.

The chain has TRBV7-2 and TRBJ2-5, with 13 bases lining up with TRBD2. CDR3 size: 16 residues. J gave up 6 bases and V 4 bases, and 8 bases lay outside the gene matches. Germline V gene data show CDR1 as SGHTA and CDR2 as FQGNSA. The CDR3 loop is CASSSPPGLAGKTQYF. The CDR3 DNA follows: TGTGCCAGCAGCTCTCCACCGGGACTAGCGGGGAAGACCCAGTACTTC.

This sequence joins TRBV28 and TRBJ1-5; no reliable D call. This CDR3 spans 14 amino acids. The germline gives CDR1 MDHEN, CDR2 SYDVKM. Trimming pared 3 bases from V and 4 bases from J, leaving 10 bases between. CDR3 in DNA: TGTGCCAGCAGTTTGTCCCAAGGGAATCAGCCCCAGCATTTT. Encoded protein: CASSLSQGNQPQHF.

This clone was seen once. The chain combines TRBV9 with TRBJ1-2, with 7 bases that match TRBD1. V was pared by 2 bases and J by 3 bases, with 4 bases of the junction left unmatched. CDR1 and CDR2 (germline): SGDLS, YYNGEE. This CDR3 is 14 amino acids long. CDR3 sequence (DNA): TGTGCCAGCAGCGTCCGGGACAGTTACTATGGCTACACCTTC. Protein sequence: CASSVRDSYYGYTF. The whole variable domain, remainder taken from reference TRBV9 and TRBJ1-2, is DSGVTQTPKHLITATGQRVTLRCSPRSGDLSVYWYQQSLDQGLQFLIQYYNGEERAKGNILERFSAQQFPDLHSELNLSSLELGDSALYFCASSVRDSYYGYTFGSGTRLTVV.

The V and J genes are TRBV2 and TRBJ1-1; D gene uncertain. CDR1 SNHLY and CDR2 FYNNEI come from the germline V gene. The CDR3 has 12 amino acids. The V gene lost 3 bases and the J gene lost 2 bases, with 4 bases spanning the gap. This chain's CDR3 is CASSDRNTEAFF. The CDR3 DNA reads TGTGCCAGCAGTGACAGAAACACTGAAGCTTTCTTT. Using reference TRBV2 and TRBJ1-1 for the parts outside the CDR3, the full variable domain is EPEVTQTPSHQVTQMGQEVILRCVPISNHLYFYWYRQILGQKVEFLVSFYNNEISEKSEIFDDQFSVERPDGSNFTLKIRSTKLEDSAMYFCASSDRNTEAFFGQGTRLTVV.

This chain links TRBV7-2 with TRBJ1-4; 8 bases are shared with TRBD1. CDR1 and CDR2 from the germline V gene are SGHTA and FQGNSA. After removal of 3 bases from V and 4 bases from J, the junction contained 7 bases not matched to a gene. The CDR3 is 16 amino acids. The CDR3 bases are TGTGCCAGCAGCTTCCGGGGGGGACAGGATAATGAAAAACTGTTTTTT. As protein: CASSFRGGQDNEKLFF. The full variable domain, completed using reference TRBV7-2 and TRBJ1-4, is GAGVSQSPSNKVTEKGKDVELRCDPISGHTALYWYRQSLGQGLEFLIYFQGNSAPDKSGLPSDRFSAERTGGSVSTLTIQRTQQEDSAVYLCASSFRGGQDNEKLFFGSGTQLSVL.

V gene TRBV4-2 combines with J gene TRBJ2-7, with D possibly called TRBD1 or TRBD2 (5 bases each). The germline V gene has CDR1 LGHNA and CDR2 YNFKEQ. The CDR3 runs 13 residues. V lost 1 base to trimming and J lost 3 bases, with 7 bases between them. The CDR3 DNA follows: TGTGCCAGCAGCCAAGGTGGGGGCTACGAGCAGTACTTC. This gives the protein CASSQGGGYEQYF.

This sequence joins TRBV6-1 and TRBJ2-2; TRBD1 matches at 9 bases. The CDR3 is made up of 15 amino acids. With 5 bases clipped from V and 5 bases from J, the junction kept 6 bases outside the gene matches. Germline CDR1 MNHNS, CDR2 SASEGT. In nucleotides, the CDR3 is TGTGCCAGCAGTCGCACCGGGACAGGGACCGGGGAGCTGTTTTTT. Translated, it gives CASSRTGTGTGELFF.

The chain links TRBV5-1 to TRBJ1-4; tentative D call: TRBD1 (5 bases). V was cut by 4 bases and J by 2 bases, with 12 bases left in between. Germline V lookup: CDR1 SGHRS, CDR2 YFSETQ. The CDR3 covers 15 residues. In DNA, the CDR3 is TGCGCCAGCAGCCGACAAGGGGTGACTAATGAAAAACTGTTTTTT. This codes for CASSRQGVTNEKLFF.

The CDR3 reads CASSLAGQGVGNIQYF. The CDR3 DNA sequence: TGTGCCAGCAGCTTAGCGGGACAGGGGGTTGGAAACATTCAGTACTTC. V is TRBV7-4 and J is TRBJ2-4; 11 nucleotides agree with TRBD1. Unmatched junction bases numbered 4, after V lost 0 bases and J lost 6 bases. Per the germline V gene, CDR1 is SGHVT and CDR2 is SQSDAQ. This CDR3 spans 16 amino acids. Based on the CDR3 plus reference TRBV7-4 and TRBJ2-4, the full variable domain is GAGVSQSPRYKVAKRGRDVALRCDSISGHVTLYWYRQTLGQGSEVLTYSQSDAQRDKSGRPSGRFSAERPERSVSTLKIQRTEQGDSAVYLCASSLAGQGVGNIQYFGAGTRLSVL.

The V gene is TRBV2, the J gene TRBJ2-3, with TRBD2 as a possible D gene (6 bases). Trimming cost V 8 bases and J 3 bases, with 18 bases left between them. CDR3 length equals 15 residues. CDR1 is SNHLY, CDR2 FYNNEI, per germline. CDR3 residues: CASLMGEGGTDTQYF. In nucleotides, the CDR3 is TGTGCCAGCTTAATGGGAGAGGGAGGAACAGATACGCAGTATTTT.

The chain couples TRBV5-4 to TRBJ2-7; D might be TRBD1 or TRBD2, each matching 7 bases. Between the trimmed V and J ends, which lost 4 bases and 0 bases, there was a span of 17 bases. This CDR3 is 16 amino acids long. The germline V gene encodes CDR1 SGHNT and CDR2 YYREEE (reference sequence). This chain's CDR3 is CASSPQGGASSYEQYF. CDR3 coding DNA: TGTGCCAGCAGCCCTCAGGGGGGGGCGAGCTCCTACGAGCAGTACTTC.